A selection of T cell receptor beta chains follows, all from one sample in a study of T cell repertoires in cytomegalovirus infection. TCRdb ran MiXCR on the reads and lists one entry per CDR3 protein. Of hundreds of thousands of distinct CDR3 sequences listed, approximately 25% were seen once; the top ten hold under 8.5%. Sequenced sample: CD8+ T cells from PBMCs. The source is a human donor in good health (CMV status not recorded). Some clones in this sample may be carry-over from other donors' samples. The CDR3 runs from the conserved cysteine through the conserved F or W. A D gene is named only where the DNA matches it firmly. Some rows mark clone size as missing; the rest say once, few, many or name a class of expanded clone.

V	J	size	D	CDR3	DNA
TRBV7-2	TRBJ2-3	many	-	CASSDRDVDTQYF	TGTGCCAGCAGCGATAGGGATGTAGATACGCAGTATTTT
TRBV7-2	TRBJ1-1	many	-	CASTWGQGWGEHTEAFF	TGTGCCAGCACCTGGGGGCAGGGTTGGGGGGAGCACACTGAAGCTTTCTTT
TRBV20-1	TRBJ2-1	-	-	CSADVRDVYNEQFF	TGCAGTGCCGACGTTAGGGACGTGTACAATGAGCAGTTCTTC
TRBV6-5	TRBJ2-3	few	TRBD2	CASSYLHGLAGFRTDTQYF	TGTGCCAGCAGTTACCTTCACGGACTAGCGGGATTCCGCACAGATACGCAGTATTTT
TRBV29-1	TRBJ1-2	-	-	CSGGPGYIYGYTF	TGCAGCGGGGGGCCAGGGTACATCTATGGCTACACCTTC
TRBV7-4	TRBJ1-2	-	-	CASSFLGARDGYTF	TGTGCCAGCAGCTTTCTCGGGGCTCGCGATGGCTACACCTTC
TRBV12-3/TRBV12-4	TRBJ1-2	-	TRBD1	CAKRPTGANYGYTF	TGTGCCAAGAGGCCTACAGGGGCTAACTATGGCTACACCTTC
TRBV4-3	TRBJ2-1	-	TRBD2	CASSQGVAGGLYEQFF	TGCGCCAGCAGCCAAGGAGTAGCGGGGGGGTTGTATGAGCAGTTCTTC
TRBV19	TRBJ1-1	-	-	CASKGTPNTEAFF	TGTGCCAGTAAAGGGACACCGAACACTGAAGCTTTCTTT
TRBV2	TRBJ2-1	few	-	CASIGPGGDEQFF	TGTGCCAGCATAGGTCCAGGCGGGGATGAGCAGTTCTTC
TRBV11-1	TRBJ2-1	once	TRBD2	CAISLGRGGFYNEQFF	TGTGCCATCAGCTTAGGGCGGGGGGGTTTCTACAATGAGCAGTTCTTC
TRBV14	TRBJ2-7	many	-	CASSPRPGRIYEQYF	TGTGCCAGCAGCCCTAGGCCGGGACGGATCTACGAGCAGTACTTC
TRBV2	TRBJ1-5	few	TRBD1	CASSERTGDQPQHF	TGTGCCAGCAGTGAGAGAACAGGGGATCAGCCCCAGCATTTT
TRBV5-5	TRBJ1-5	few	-	CASSTEDSSSQPQHF	TGTGCCAGCAGCACCGAAGACAGCTCCTCCCAGCCCCAGCATTTT
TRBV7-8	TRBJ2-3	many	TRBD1	CASSLGYQGAGTDTQYF	TGTGCCAGCAGCTTAGGATATCAGGGGGCCGGCACAGATACGCAGTATTTT
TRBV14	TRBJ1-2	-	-	CASSPLGQGRIGYTF	TGTGCCAGCAGCCCTTTGGGTCAGGGACGGATTGGCTACACCTTC
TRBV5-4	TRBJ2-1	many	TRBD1	CASSLVGTGGNEQFF	TGTGCCAGCAGCTTAGTTGGGACAGGGGGCAATGAGCAGTTCTTC
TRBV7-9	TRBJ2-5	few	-	CASSLQLDSQETQYF	TGTGCCAGCAGCTTACAGTTGGATTCACAAGAGACCCAGTACTTC
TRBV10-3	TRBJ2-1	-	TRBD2	CAISVSSGGAGDNEQFF	TGTGCCATCAGTGTCTCCAGCGGGGGGGCAGGGGACAATGAGCAGTTCTTC
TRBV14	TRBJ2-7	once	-	CASSQAMEAYEQYF	TGTGCCAGCAGCCAAGCCATGGAGGCCTACGAGCAGTACTTC
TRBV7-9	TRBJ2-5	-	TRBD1	CASRGQGNQETQYF	TGTGCCAGTAGGGGGCAGGGGAACCAAGAGACCCAGTACTTC
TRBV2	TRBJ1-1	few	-	CASSEAGPRTEAFF	TGTGCCAGCAGTGAAGCCGGACCGAGGACTGAAGCTTTCTTT
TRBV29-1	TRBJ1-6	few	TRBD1	CSVRTGGQNSPLHF	TGCAGCGTTCGGACAGGGGGCCAGAATTCACCCCTCCACTTT
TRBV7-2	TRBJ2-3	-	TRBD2	CASSDERGTLTDTQYF	TGTGCCAGCAGCGATGAGCGGGGCACACTCACAGATACGCAGTATTTT
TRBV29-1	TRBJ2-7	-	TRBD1	CSVEWIQGANEQYF	TGCAGCGTTGAATGGATACAGGGGGCCAACGAGCAGTACTTC
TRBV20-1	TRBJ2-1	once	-	CSPRGGYNEQFF	TGCAGTCCAAGAGGAGGTTACAATGAGCAGTTCTTC
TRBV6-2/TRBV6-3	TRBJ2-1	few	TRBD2	CASSSGLAGVLLDEQFF	TGTGCCAGCAGTTCTGGACTAGCGGGGGTCCTACTGGATGAGCAGTTCTTC
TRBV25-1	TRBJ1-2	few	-	CASSEYWDNGYTF	TGTGCCAGCAGTGAATACTGGGACAATGGTTACACCTTC
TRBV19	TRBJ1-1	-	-	CASSIWAGTSTEAFF	TGTGCCAGTAGTATATGGGCAGGGACAAGTACTGAAGCTTTCTTT
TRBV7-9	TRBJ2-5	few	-	CASSFQGQYQETQYF	TGTGCCAGCAGCTTTCAGGGCCAGTACCAAGAGACCCAGTACTTC
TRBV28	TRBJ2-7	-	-	CASSTQVWGSYEQYF	TGTGCCAGCAGTACCCAGGTTTGGGGGTCCTACGAGCAGTACTTC
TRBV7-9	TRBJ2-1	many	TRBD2	CASSLEGTRLSYNEQFF	TGTGCCAGCAGCTTAGAAGGGACTAGACTATCCTACAATGAGCAGTTCTTC
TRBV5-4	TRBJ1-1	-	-	CASSLDGPYTEAFF	TGTGCCAGCAGCTTGGATGGGCCTTACACTGAAGCTTTCTTT
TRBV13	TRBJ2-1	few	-	CASSLEDRYNEQFF	TGTGCCAGCAGCTTAGAAGATCGTTACAATGAGCAGTTCTTC
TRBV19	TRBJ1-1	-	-	CASSTLGRANTEAFF	TGTGCCAGTAGTACTCTCGGACGGGCGAACACTGAAGCTTTCTTT
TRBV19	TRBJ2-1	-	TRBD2	CASISPGLAANGEQFF	TGTGCCAGTATATCCCCCGGACTAGCGGCCAACGGTGAGCAGTTCTTC
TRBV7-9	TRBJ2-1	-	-	CASNSGTPYNEQFF	TGTGCCAGCAACTCCGGGACACCCTACAATGAGCAGTTCTTC
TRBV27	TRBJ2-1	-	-	CASSLYLNNEQFF	TGTGCCAGCAGTTTATACCTAAACAATGAGCAGTTCTTC
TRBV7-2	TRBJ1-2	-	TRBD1	CASSWGTGVGYTF	TGTGCCAGCAGCTGGGGGACAGGGGTCGGCTACACCTTC
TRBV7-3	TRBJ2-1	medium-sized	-	CASSRLGTPREEQFF	TGTGCCAGCAGCCGGTTAGGGACACCCCGAGAGGAGCAGTTCTTC
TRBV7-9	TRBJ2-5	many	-	CASRGSPKETQYF	TGTGCCAGCAGAGGGTCCCCAAAAGAGACCCAGTACTTC
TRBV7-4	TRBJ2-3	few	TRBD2	CASSLVASGERDTQYF	TGTGCCAGCAGCTTGGTGGCTAGCGGGGAGAGGGATACGCAGTATTTT
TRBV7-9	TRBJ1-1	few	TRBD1	CASSWATGIEGNTEAFF	TGTGCCAGCAGCTGGGCGACAGGGATCGAGGGGAACACTGAAGCTTTCTTT
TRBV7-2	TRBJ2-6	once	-	CASSLPGANVRTF	TGTGCCAGCAGCTTGCCTGGGGCCAACGTCCGGACTTTC
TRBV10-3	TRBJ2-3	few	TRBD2	CAMRTSGVTDTQYF	TGTGCCATGCGGACTAGCGGAGTCACAGATACGCAGTATTTT
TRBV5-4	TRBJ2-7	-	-	CASSLGRDEYF	TGTGCCAGCAGCTTGGGTCGGGACGAGTACTTC
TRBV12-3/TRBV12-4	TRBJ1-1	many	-	CASSYPTPGSPNTEAFF	TGTGCCAGCAGCTATCCGACTCCAGGGAGCCCGAACACTGAAGCTTTCTTT
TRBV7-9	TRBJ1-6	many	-	CASSYGRTESSYNSPLHF	TGTGCCAGCAGCTACGGGAGGACAGAGAGCTCCTATAATTCACCCCTCCACTTT
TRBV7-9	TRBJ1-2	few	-	CASSYRGNGYTF	TGTGCCAGCAGCTATAGGGGTAACGGCTACACCTTC
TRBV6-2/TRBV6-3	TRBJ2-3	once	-	CASSYEKGWGTDTQYF	TGTGCCAGCAGTTACGAGAAGGGTTGGGGCACAGATACGCAGTATTTT
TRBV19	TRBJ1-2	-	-	CASTIPGSNYGYTF	TGTGCCAGTACCATCCCAGGGTCTAACTATGGCTACACCTTC